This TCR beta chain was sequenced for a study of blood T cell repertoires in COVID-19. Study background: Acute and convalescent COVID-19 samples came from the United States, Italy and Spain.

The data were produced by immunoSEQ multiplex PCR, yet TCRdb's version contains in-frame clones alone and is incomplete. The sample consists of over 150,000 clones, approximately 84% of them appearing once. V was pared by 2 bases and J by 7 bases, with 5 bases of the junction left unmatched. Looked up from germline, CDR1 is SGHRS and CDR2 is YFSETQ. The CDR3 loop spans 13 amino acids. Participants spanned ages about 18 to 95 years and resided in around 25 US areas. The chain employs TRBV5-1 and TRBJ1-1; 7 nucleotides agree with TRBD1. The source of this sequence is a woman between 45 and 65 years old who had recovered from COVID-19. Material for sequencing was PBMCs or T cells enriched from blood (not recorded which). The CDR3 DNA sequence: TGCGCCAGCAGCTTAACCCGGGACAGTGAAGCTTTCTTT. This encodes CASSLTRDSEAFF.